This record looks at one T cell receptor beta chain sequence and its context. The antigen is undetermined. Germline lookup yields CDR1 SGDLS and CDR2 YYNGEE. This CDR3 contains 13 residues. V gave up 3 bases and J gave up 2 bases, with 9 bases separating them. This specimen belongs to a study of T cell responses to AZD1222 COVID-19 vaccine. Study observations and caveats: Sampling captured repertoires only after the peak T cell response. Clonal diversity was possibly underestimated, and the donors were mostly white British, with more females. A rise in Spike-specific TCR breadth and depth followed two AZD1222 doses.

Sequenced by immunoSEQ multiplex PCR; TCRdb stores in-frame clones only, minus some. The sample carries some 150,000 clones, over 85% recorded once. This sample comprised peripheral blood, obtained 28 days after the second AZD1222 dose. This TCR derives from an adult who received the AZD1222 COVID-19 vaccine. The gene calls are TRBV9 and TRBJ2-7; maybe TRBD2 (5 bases). The CDR3 loop reads CASSAGAAYEQYF. CDR3 DNA: TGTGCCAGCAGCGCTGGAGCGGCCTACGAGCAGTACTTC.